This T cell receptor (beta chain) was documented in a study of identical twins. Comment on this clonotype: Its cognate antigen is unknown.

TCRdb itself ran the 5' RACE reads through MiXCR, one entry per CDR3 protein. This sample has some 240,000 distinct CDR3 sequences, with about 10% found just once. Overall study findings and caveats: Models predicted too little out-of-frame TCR alpha sharing in monozygotic twins.

Only healthy Caucasians were enrolled as donors. This receptor was obtained from a man aged 45 to 65 in good health. The sequenced sample was memory T cells sorted from blood.

CDR3 sequence (DNA): TGTGCCGGGCGTAGACAGTCAGAGACCCAGTACTTC. Protein: CAGRRQSETQYF. The chain is built from TRBV27 and TRBJ2-5, with a possible D match to TRBD1 (5 bases). The V end lost 11 bases, the J end lost 4 bases, and 14 bases lay between the germline ends. The CDR3 has 12 amino acids. The germline CDR1 and CDR2 sequences are MNHEY and SMNVEV (reference sequence).